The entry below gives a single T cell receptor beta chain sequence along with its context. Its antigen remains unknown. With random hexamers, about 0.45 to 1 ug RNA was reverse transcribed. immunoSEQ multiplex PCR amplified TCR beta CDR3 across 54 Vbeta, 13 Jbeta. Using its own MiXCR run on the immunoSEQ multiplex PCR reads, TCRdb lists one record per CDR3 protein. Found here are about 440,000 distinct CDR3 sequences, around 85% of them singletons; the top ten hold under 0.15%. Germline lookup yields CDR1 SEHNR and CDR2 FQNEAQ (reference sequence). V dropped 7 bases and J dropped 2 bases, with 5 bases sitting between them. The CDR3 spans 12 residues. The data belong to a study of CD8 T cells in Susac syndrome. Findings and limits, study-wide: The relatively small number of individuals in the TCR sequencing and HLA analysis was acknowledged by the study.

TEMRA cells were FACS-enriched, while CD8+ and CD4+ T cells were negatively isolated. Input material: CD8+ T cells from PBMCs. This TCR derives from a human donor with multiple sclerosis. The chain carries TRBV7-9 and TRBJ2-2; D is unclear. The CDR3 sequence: CASTQNTGELFF. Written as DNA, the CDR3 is TGTGCCAGCACCCAAAACACCGGGGAGCTGTTTTTT.